This T cell receptor beta chain emerged from a study of cytomegalovirus exposure and HLA in healthy donors. Study-level findings and limits: The study put 160 or so TCR beta chains on its list as cytomegalovirus-associated.

The germline V and J ends were trimmed by 0 bases and 1 base, with 12 bases remaining between them. The CDR3 loop spans 16 amino acids. Germline-derived CDR1 and CDR2 are MGHRA and YSYEKL. TCRdb's table, derived via immunoSEQ multiplex PCR, lists solely in-frame clones and lacks some. Here the sample spans about 240,000 clones, about 83% being singletons. Donors came from a validation cohort of approximately 110 subjects, distinct from the first 666-subject cohort. About this clone: The antigen is not known.

The sample consisted of PBMCs. The chain is built from TRBV4-1 and TRBJ2-5; maybe TRBD2 (5 bases). The TCR comes from a young man in good health and CMV-seronegative. The CDR3 nucleotides are TGCGCCAGCAGCCAAGACCCGGGGTCTCCCCAAGAGACCCAGTACTTC. Its translation is CASSQDPGSPQETQYF.